Listed below are T cell receptor beta chains from one sample, sequenced in a study of PD-L1 blockade in urothelial cancer. The repertoire was sequenced with immunoSEQ multiplex PCR; TCRdb's copy has only in-frame clones and lacks some. The table records about 45,000 clones, almost 85% of them present only once. Sample: PBMCs, taken around atezolizumab (anti-PD-L1) treatment. The receptors shown here come from a man aged 60-69 years with urothelial cancer. CDR3s include the opening cysteine and the closing phenylalanine or tryptophan. Each record gives: V gene, D gene, clone size, J gene, CDR3 protein, CDR3 DNA. The D gene is left open where the match is weak. The size field is filled for only some rows; it gives once, few, many or a size class.

V gene: TRBV7-2
D gene: TRBD2
clone size: -
J gene: TRBJ2-7
CDR3 protein: CASSQTSGGSSEQYF
CDR3 DNA: TGTGCCAGCAGCCAAACTAGCGGGGGATCCTCGGAGCAGTACTTC

V gene: TRBV7-2
D gene: -
clone size: -
J gene: TRBJ2-1
CDR3 protein: CASSSTDRSHEQFF
CDR3 DNA: TGTGCCAGCAGCTCCACAGACAGGTCCCATGAGCAGTTCTTC

V gene: TRBV5-1
D gene: TRBD2
clone size: once
J gene: TRBJ2-5
CDR3 protein: CASSLVGPGLAGLLDQETQYF
CDR3 DNA: TGCGCCAGCAGCTTGGTAGGGCCGGGACTAGCGGGACTCCTGGACCAAGAGACCCAGTACTTC

V gene: TRBV28
D gene: -
clone size: -
J gene: TRBJ1-1
CDR3 protein: CASSLVTANTEAFF
CDR3 DNA: TGTGCCAGCAGTTTGGTGACAGCTAACACTGAAGCTTTCTTT

V gene: TRBV10-1
D gene: -
clone size: -
J gene: TRBJ1-2
CDR3 protein: CASSDLRDTEGPYGYTF
CDR3 DNA: TGCGCCAGCAGTGACCTCCGGGACACCGAAGGCCCCTATGGCTACACCTTC

V gene: TRBV28
D gene: TRBD2
clone size: few
J gene: TRBJ2-1
CDR3 protein: CASSSGLATNEQFF
CDR3 DNA: TGTGCCAGCAGTTCCGGACTAGCGACGAATGAGCAGTTCTTC

V gene: TRBV7-2
D gene: -
clone size: -
J gene: TRBJ2-3
CDR3 protein: CASSLGTPSTDTQYF
CDR3 DNA: TGTGCCAGCAGCCTTGGGACACCTAGCACAGATACGCAGTATTTT

V gene: TRBV7-2
D gene: TRBD1
clone size: -
J gene: TRBJ1-3
CDR3 protein: CASSLRTGVSGNTIYF
CDR3 DNA: TGTGCCAGCAGCTTAAGGACAGGGGTGTCTGGAAACACCATATATTTT

V gene: TRBV18
D gene: TRBD1
clone size: -
J gene: TRBJ2-3
CDR3 protein: CASSPSTGGTDTQYF
CDR3 DNA: TGTGCCAGCTCACCGTCGACAGGGGGGACAGATACGCAGTATTTT

V gene: TRBV2
D gene: TRBD1
clone size: -
J gene: TRBJ2-3
CDR3 protein: CASSQDRGMDTQYF
CDR3 DNA: TGTGCCAGCAGCCAGGACAGGGGAATGGATACGCAGTATTTT

V gene: TRBV19
D gene: TRBD2
clone size: -
J gene: TRBJ2-2
CDR3 protein: CASSYSGSGSGELFF
CDR3 DNA: TGTGCCAGTAGTTACAGCGGGAGTGGATCCGGGGAGCTGTTTTTT

V gene: TRBV27
D gene: TRBD1
clone size: -
J gene: TRBJ1-5
CDR3 protein: CASSSLAPGQGYNQPQHF
CDR3 DNA: TGTGCCAGCAGTTCCCTTGCGCCGGGACAGGGATACAATCAGCCCCAGCATTTT

V gene: TRBV5-4
D gene: TRBD1
clone size: -
J gene: TRBJ1-1
CDR3 protein: CASSSVTGVTEAFF
CDR3 DNA: TGTGCCAGCAGCTCCGTGACAGGGGTCACTGAAGCTTTCTTT

V gene: TRBV5-1
D gene: -
clone size: -
J gene: TRBJ2-2
CDR3 protein: CASMGDAGGELFF
CDR3 DNA: TGCGCCAGCATGGGAGATGCCGGCGGGGAGCTGTTTTTT

V gene: TRBV12-5
D gene: TRBD2
clone size: -
J gene: TRBJ2-3
CDR3 protein: CASGLSGGGYTQYF
CDR3 DNA: TGTGCTAGTGGTTTGTCCGGGGGGGGTTATACGCAGTATTTT

V gene: TRBV7-2
D gene: TRBD1
clone size: -
J gene: TRBJ2-1
CDR3 protein: CASSSTGEFSNEQFF
CDR3 DNA: TGTGCCAGCAGTTCGACAGGGGAATTTAGTAATGAGCAGTTCTTC

V gene: TRBV11-2
D gene: -
clone size: once
J gene: TRBJ1-2
CDR3 protein: CASSLGTVTNYGYTF
CDR3 DNA: TGTGCCAGCAGCTTAGGGACAGTCACTAACTATGGCTACACCTTC

V gene: TRBV28
D gene: -
clone size: -
J gene: TRBJ1-2
CDR3 protein: CASAHQTVIRHYGYTF
CDR3 DNA: TGTGCCTCAGCGCACCAGACAGTCATTCGCCACTATGGCTACACCTTC

V gene: TRBV7-2
D gene: -
clone size: -
J gene: TRBJ1-1
CDR3 protein: CASSKGGTEAFF
CDR3 DNA: TGTGCCAGCTCGAAAGGGGGCACTGAAGCTTTCTTT

V gene: TRBV7-9
D gene: TRBD1
clone size: -
J gene: TRBJ2-7
CDR3 protein: CASSFSGGFSYEQYF
CDR3 DNA: TGTGCCAGCAGCTTTTCAGGGGGATTCTCCTACGAGCAGTACTTC

V gene: TRBV4-3
D gene: -
clone size: -
J gene: TRBJ1-2
CDR3 protein: CASSQGGRSNYGYTF
CDR3 DNA: TGCGCCAGCAGCCAAGGGGGGCGCAGTAACTATGGCTACACCTTC

V gene: TRBV27
D gene: TRBD1
clone size: few
J gene: TRBJ1-2
CDR3 protein: CASSLTTGGRVNYGYTF
CDR3 DNA: TGTGCCAGCAGTTTGACGACAGGGGGCCGAGTTAACTATGGCTACACCTTC

V gene: TRBV6-6
D gene: TRBD1
clone size: once
J gene: TRBJ1-5
CDR3 protein: CASSTAGQVNQPQHF
CDR3 DNA: TGTGCCAGCAGTACGGCGGGACAGGTAAATCAGCCCCAGCATTTT

V gene: TRBV28
D gene: TRBD2
clone size: -
J gene: TRBJ2-3
CDR3 protein: CASSLSGRADTQYF
CDR3 DNA: TGTGCCAGCAGTTTATCCGGGAGGGCAGATACGCAGTATTTT

V gene: TRBV28
D gene: TRBD2
clone size: few
J gene: TRBJ2-1
CDR3 protein: CATRTSGSRAYNEQFF
CDR3 DNA: TGTGCCACTCGGACTAGCGGGAGTCGGGCTTACAATGAGCAGTTCTTC

V gene: TRBV5-1
D gene: -
clone size: -
J gene: TRBJ2-3
CDR3 protein: CASSASGRTDTQYF
CDR3 DNA: TGCGCCAGCAGCGCCTCGGGGAGAACAGATACGCAGTATTTT

V gene: TRBV11-3
D gene: TRBD2
clone size: -
J gene: TRBJ2-1
CDR3 protein: CASSRGASGIYNEQFF
CDR3 DNA: TGTGCCAGCAGCCGGGGGGCTAGCGGGATTTACAATGAGCAGTTCTTC

V gene: TRBV29-1
D gene: -
clone size: -
J gene: TRBJ2-1
CDR3 protein: CSASYNEQFF
CDR3 DNA: TGCAGCGCTTCCTACAATGAGCAGTTCTTC

V gene: TRBV19
D gene: TRBD1
clone size: -
J gene: TRBJ2-1
CDR3 protein: CASSMGTGGVHLGYNEQFF
CDR3 DNA: TGTGCCAGTAGTATGGGGACAGGGGGCGTTCATTTGGGCTACAATGAGCAGTTCTTC

V gene: TRBV30
D gene: TRBD1
clone size: -
J gene: TRBJ1-3
CDR3 protein: CAWSFGQASGNTIYF
CDR3 DNA: TGTGCCTGGAGTTTTGGACAGGCCTCTGGAAACACCATATATTTT

V gene: TRBV9
D gene: TRBD2
clone size: -
J gene: TRBJ2-3
CDR3 protein: CASSVGAGVPTDTQYF
CDR3 DNA: TGTGCCAGCAGCGTAGGGGCGGGAGTACCGACAGATACGCAGTATTTT

V gene: TRBV9
D gene: TRBD2
clone size: -
J gene: TRBJ2-3
CDR3 protein: CASSAGGAYRTDTQYF
CDR3 DNA: TGTGCCAGCAGCGCCGGGGGGGCTTATAGAACAGATACGCAGTATTTT

V gene: TRBV5-1
D gene: -
clone size: once
J gene: TRBJ2-3
CDR3 protein: CASSLAGRTTDTQYF
CDR3 DNA: TGCGCCAGCAGCTTGGCAGGGCGGACCACAGATACGCAGTATTTT

V gene: TRBV19
D gene: TRBD1
clone size: -
J gene: TRBJ1-4
CDR3 protein: CASSKRGQPNEKLFF
CDR3 DNA: TGTGCCAGTAGTAAAAGGGGACAGCCGAATGAAAAACTGTTTTTT

V gene: TRBV6-5
D gene: -
clone size: -
J gene: TRBJ2-7
CDR3 protein: CASSYAGSEQYF
CDR3 DNA: TGTGCCAGCAGTTACGCCGGTTCCGAGCAGTACTTC

V gene: TRBV5-1
D gene: -
clone size: -
J gene: TRBJ1-1
CDR3 protein: CASRRDRGDPEAFF
CDR3 DNA: TGCGCCAGCAGGAGGGATCGGGGGGACCCTGAAGCTTTCTTT

V gene: TRBV5-6
D gene: TRBD1
clone size: -
J gene: TRBJ1-2
CDR3 protein: CASNTITGDYGYTF
CDR3 DNA: TGTGCCAGCAACACTATAACAGGGGACTATGGCTACACCTTC

V gene: TRBV5-6
D gene: TRBD1
clone size: -
J gene: TRBJ2-1
CDR3 protein: CASSLTGQGYNEQFF
CDR3 DNA: TGTGCCAGCAGCCTTACGGGACAGGGCTACAATGAGCAGTTCTTC

V gene: TRBV7-2
D gene: TRBD2
clone size: -
J gene: TRBJ2-1
CDR3 protein: CASSPTSGYYNEQFF
CDR3 DNA: TGTGCCAGCAGCCCGACTAGCGGGTACTACAATGAGCAGTTCTTC

V gene: TRBV2
D gene: -
clone size: -
J gene: TRBJ2-3
CDR3 protein: CASSEGGAAPDTQYF
CDR3 DNA: TGTGCCAGCAGTGAGGGCGGGGCGGCCCCAGATACGCAGTATTTT

V gene: TRBV7-8
D gene: TRBD1
clone size: -
J gene: TRBJ1-5
CDR3 protein: CASSRGGSQPQHF
CDR3 DNA: TGTGCCAGCAGCAGAGGGGGCAGCCAGCCCCAGCATTTT

V gene: TRBV15
D gene: -
clone size: -
J gene: TRBJ2-1
CDR3 protein: CATRFRSSYNEQFF
CDR3 DNA: TGTGCCACCAGGTTCCGGAGCTCCTACAATGAGCAGTTCTTC

V gene: TRBV6-6
D gene: TRBD2
clone size: -
J gene: TRBJ2-2
CDR3 protein: CAHRASGIGGELFF
CDR3 DNA: TGTGCCCACCGGGCTAGCGGGATCGGCGGGGAGCTGTTTTTT

V gene: TRBV10-1
D gene: -
clone size: few
J gene: TRBJ2-3
CDR3 protein: CASSALFGDTQYF
CDR3 DNA: TGCGCCAGCAGTGCCTTATTCGGGGATACGCAGTATTTT

V gene: TRBV14
D gene: TRBD1
clone size: -
J gene: TRBJ2-7
CDR3 protein: CASSHLPGQGIDEQYF
CDR3 DNA: TGTGCCAGCAGCCACCTTCCGGGACAGGGTATTGACGAGCAGTACTTC

V gene: TRBV27
D gene: TRBD2
clone size: -
J gene: TRBJ2-3
CDR3 protein: CASSLYALAGRRTDTQYF
CDR3 DNA: TGTGCCAGCAGTTTATATGCACTAGCGGGAAGGAGGACAGATACGCAGTATTTT

V gene: TRBV13
D gene: TRBD2
clone size: once
J gene: TRBJ2-7
CDR3 protein: CASSLSGSTYEQYF
CDR3 DNA: TGTGCCAGCAGCTTAAGCGGGAGCACCTACGAGCAGTACTTC

V gene: TRBV19
D gene: -
clone size: -
J gene: TRBJ2-2
CDR3 protein: CASSLTGANTGELFF
CDR3 DNA: TGTGCCAGTAGTTTGACAGGTGCGAACACCGGGGAGCTGTTTTTT

V gene: TRBV2
D gene: -
clone size: -
J gene: TRBJ2-5
CDR3 protein: CASSGTRGTQYF
CDR3 DNA: TGTGCCAGCAGTGGGACGCGGGGGACCCAGTACTTC

V gene: TRBV5-1
D gene: -
clone size: -
J gene: TRBJ2-2
CDR3 protein: CASSLGLLGTGELFF
CDR3 DNA: TGCGCCAGCAGCCTTGGACTATTGGGCACCGGGGAGCTGTTTTTT

V gene: TRBV7-2
D gene: -
clone size: -
J gene: TRBJ2-7
CDR3 protein: CASSLPPTYEQYF
CDR3 DNA: TGTGCCAGCAGCTTACCCCCCACCTACGAGCAGTACTTC

V gene: TRBV27
D gene: TRBD1
clone size: -
J gene: TRBJ2-2
CDR3 protein: CASSWGQGDTGELFF
CDR3 DNA: TGTGCCAGCAGTTGGGGACAGGGGGACACCGGGGAGCTGTTTTTT

V gene: TRBV10-3
D gene: -
clone size: -
J gene: TRBJ2-5
CDR3 protein: CAIRVRETQYF
CDR3 DNA: TGTGCCATCAGGGTGAGAGAGACCCAGTACTTC

V gene: TRBV29-1
D gene: TRBD1
clone size: once
J gene: TRBJ2-7
CDR3 protein: CSVGTVYEQYF
CDR3 DNA: TGCAGCGTCGGGACAGTCTACGAGCAGTACTTC

V gene: TRBV5-1
D gene: -
clone size: -
J gene: TRBJ1-2
CDR3 protein: CASSSDSYGYTF
CDR3 DNA: TGCGCCAGCAGCTCCGACAGCTATGGCTACACCTTC

V gene: TRBV12-5
D gene: -
clone size: -
J gene: TRBJ2-3
CDR3 protein: CASGLGGVADTQYF
CDR3 DNA: TGTGCTAGTGGTTTGGGGGGAGTGGCAGATACGCAGTATTTT